This T cell receptor (beta chain) originates from a study of cytomegalovirus exposure and HLA in healthy donors. Study results and limitations: Prediction of most subjects' HLA-A and HLA-B alleles by TCR beta sequences was reportedly accurate. In an earlier analysis, about 90% or about 30%: the productive usage of most TCR beta V segments. CMV serostatus stood as the only immune exposure information on hand.

V was pared by 5 bases and J by 6 bases, with 8 bases of the junction left unmatched. CDR1 and CDR2 from the germline V gene are PRHDT and FYEKMQ (reference sequence). The CDR3 contains 16 residues. This PCR relied on a set of 60 Vbeta primers and 13 Jbeta primers. Method: immunoSEQ multiplex PCR; TCRdb's copy keeps in-frame clones and lacks some. The ten most abundant clones cover about 12% of a sample with 50,000 or so clones. As to this clone: Its specificity is unknown.

This clonotype was obtained from a woman between 55 and 75 years old in good health and CMV-seropositive. The chain carries TRBV13 and TRBJ2-3; 13 bases fit TRBD2. The source material was PBMCs. CDR3 in DNA: TGTGCCAGCAGCGCCGAGACTAGCGGGGGGCAGGATACGCAGTATTTT. This gives the protein CASSAETSGGQDTQYF. The full variable domain, rest sourced from reference TRBV13 and TRBJ2-3, is AAGVIQSPRHLIKEKRETATLKCYPIPRHDTVYWYQQGPGQDPQFLISFYEKMQSDKGSIPDRFSAQQFSDYHSELNMSSLELGDSALYFCASSAETSGGQDTQYFGPGTRLTVL.